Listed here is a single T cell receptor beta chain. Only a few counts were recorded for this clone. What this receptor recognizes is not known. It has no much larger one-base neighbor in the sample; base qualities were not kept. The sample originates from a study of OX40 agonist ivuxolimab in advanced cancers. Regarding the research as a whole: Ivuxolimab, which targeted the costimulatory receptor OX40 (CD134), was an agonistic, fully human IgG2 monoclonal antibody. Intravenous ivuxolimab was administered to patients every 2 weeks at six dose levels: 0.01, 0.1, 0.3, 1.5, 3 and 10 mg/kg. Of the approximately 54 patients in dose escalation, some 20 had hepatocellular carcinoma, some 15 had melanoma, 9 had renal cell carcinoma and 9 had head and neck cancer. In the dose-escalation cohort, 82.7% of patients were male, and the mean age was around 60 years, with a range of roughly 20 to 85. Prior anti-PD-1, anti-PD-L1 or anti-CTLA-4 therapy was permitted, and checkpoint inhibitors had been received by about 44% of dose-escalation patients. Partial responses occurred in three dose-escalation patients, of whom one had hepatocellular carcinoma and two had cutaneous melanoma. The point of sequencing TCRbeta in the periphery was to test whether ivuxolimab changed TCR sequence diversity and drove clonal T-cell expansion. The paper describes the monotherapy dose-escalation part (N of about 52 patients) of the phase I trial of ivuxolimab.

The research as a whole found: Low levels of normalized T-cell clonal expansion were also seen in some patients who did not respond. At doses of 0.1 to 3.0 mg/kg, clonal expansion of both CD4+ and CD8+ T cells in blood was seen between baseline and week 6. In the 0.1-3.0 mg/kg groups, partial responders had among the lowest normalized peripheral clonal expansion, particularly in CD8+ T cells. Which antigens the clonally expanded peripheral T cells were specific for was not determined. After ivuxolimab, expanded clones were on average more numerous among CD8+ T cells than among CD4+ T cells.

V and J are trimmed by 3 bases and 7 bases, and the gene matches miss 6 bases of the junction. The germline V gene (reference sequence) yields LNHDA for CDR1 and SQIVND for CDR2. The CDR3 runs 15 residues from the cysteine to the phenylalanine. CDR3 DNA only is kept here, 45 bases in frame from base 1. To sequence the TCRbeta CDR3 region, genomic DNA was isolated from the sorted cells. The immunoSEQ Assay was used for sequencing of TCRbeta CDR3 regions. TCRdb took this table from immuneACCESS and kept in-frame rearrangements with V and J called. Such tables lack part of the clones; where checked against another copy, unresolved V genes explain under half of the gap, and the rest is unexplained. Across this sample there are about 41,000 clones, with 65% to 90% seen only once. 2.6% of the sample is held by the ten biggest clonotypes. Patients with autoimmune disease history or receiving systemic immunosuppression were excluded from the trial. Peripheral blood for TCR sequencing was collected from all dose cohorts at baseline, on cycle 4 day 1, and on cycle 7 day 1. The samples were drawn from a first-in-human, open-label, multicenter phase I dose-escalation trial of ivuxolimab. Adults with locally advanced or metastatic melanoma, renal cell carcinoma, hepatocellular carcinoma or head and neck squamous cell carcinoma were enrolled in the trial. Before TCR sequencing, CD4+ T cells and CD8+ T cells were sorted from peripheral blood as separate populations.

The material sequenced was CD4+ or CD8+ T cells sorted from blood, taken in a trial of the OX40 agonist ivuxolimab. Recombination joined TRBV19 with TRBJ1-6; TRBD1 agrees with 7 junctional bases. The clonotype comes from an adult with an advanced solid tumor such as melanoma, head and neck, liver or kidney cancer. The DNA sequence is TGTGCCAGTAGTATCCGCGACAGGGCAAATTCACCCCTCCACTTT. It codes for CASSIRDRANSPLHF. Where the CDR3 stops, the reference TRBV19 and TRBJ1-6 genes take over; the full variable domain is DGGITQSPKYLFRKEGQNVTLSCEQNLNHDAMYWYRQDPGQGLRLIYYSQIVNDFQKGDIAEGYSVSREKKESFPLTVTSAQKNPTAFYLCASSIRDRANSPLHFGNGTRLTVT.